The next 20 T cell receptor beta chains were all read from a single sample in a study of blood T cell repertoires in COVID-19. Repertoires were generated with immunoSEQ multiplex PCR, while TCRdb's copy carries only in-frame clones and drops some. The data show about 200,000 clones, about 90% seen once. Source material: peripheral blood. All receptors come from a man aged 60-69 years with COVID-19, enrolled during active disease.

The chain links TRBV30 to TRBJ1-6; a weak D match, TRBD1 (5 bases). The CDR3 has 15 residues. Germline V CDR1 and CDR2: GTSNPN, SVGIG (reference sequence). The V end lost 1 base, the J end lost 5 bases, and 12 bases lay between the germline ends. This CDR3 is CAWSGGGRNNSPLHF. DNA of the CDR3: TGTGCCTGGAGTGGGGGCGGGAGGAATAATTCACCCCTCCACTTT.

This clone was observed a single time. V gene TRBV7-3 combines with J gene TRBJ1-1, with 8 bases that match TRBD1. CDR1 and CDR2 (germline): SGHTA, FQGTGA. J was trimmed by 1 base and V by 4 bases; bases with no gene match: 2. CDR3 length: 14 residues. CDR3 nucleotide sequence: TGTGCCAGCAGCTCCCAGGGGGCGAACACTGAAGCTTTCTTT. It translates to CASSSQGANTEAFF.

A single count supports this clone. The chain has TRBV10-1 and TRBJ2-3, with 8 bases identical to TRBD2. Per germline, CDR1 WNHNN and CDR2 SYGVQD (reference sequence). V lost 0 bases, J lost 4 bases, and 3 bases stayed unmatched. The CDR3 contains 15 residues. The CDR3 DNA sequence: TGCGCCAGCAGTGAGTCCGGGACTAGGGCAGATACGCAGTATTTT. Translating gives CASSESGTRADTQYF.

The CDR3: CASSHGTYSYNEQFF. CDR3 DNA: TGTGCCAGCTCACATGGGACTTACTCCTACAATGAGCAGTTCTTC. This rearrangement joins TRBV18 to TRBJ2-1, with D perhaps matching TRBD2 (6 bases). There are 15 residues in the CDR3. Looked up from germline, CDR1 is KGHSH and CDR2 is LQKENI. Trimming took 4 bases from V and 0 from J, leaving 10 bases between them.

The V call is TRBV5-1, the J call TRBJ2-7, with 10 positions matching TRBD1. Germline assignment: CDR1 SGHRS and CDR2 YFSETQ. V dropped 4 bases and J dropped 2; count of bases not matched to a gene: 6. The CDR3 runs to 15 residues. Here the CDR3 reads CASSPGTGDAYEQYF. CDR3 nucleotides: TGCGCCAGCAGCCCCGGGACAGGGGATGCCTACGAGCAGTACTTC.

The chain uses TRBV29-1 and TRBJ1-1; 7 bases agree with TRBD1. CDR1 and CDR2 (germline): SQVTM, ANQGSEA. The trim removed 7 bases at V and 1 base at J, leaving 0 bases unmatched. The CDR3 loop spans 11 amino acids. The CDR3 bases are TGCAGCGGGACAGGGAACACTGAAGCTTTCTTT. Translated, it gives CSGTGNTEAFF. The variable domain in full, with the rest retrieved from reference TRBV29-1 and TRBJ1-1, is SAVISQKPSRDICQRGTSLTIQCQVDSQVTMMFWYRQQPGQSLTLIATANQGSEATYESGFVIDKFPISRPNLTFSTLTVSNMSPEDSSIYLCSGTGNTEAFFGQGTRLTVV.

V gene TRBV4-1 combines with J gene TRBJ1-2, with a possible D match to TRBD1 (5 bases). CDR3 length: 15 amino acids. The ends were cut back, 3 bases at V and 4 bases at J, with 15 bases in the middle. Germline values: CDR1 MGHRA, CDR2 YSYEKL. This chain's CDR3 is CASSHDGQSRYGYTF. The CDR3 DNA reads as TGCGCCAGCAGCCACGACGGACAATCGCGCTATGGCTACACCTTC.

This chain joins TRBV7-8 and TRBJ2-7, with a weak D call TRBD2 (6 bases). The CDR3 loop spans 17 amino acids. The germline V gene encodes CDR1 SGHVS and CDR2 FQNEAQ. V was cut by 0 bases and J by 2 bases, with 17 bases left in between. The CDR3 spells CASSLAGYGTRAYEQYF. In nucleotides, the CDR3 is TGTGCCAGCAGCTTAGCGGGGTACGGGACTCGTGCCTACGAGCAGTACTTC.

CDR3 nucleotides: TGTGCCAGCGGCCCGGGAGGGGAGACCCAGTACTTC. Its translation is CASGPGGETQYF. J is TRBJ2-5 and V is TRBV27, with 8 nucleotides matching TRBD2. There are 12 residues in the CDR3. V lost 8 bases and J lost 5; bases outside the gene matches: 4. Germline assignment: CDR1 MNHEY and CDR2 SMNVEV (reference sequence).

This chain connects TRBV5-1 to TRBJ2-5; unclear D gene. Germline CDR1 is SGHRS and CDR2 is YFSETQ. Trimming removed 4 bases from V and 4 bases from J, with 14 bases in between. The length of the CDR3 is 14 residues. The CDR3 loop reads CASSPMLARETQYF. CDR3 in DNA: TGCGCCAGCAGCCCGATGTTAGCCAGAGAGACCCAGTACTTC.

CDR3 residues: CASSYSGQAGTGELFF. The CDR3 nucleotides read TGTGCCAGCAGTTACTCGGGACAGGCGGGCACCGGGGAGCTGTTTTTT. The chain combines TRBV6-5 with TRBJ2-2; 8 bases fit TRBD1. Germline CDR1 is MNHEY and CDR2 is SVGAGI. J lost 4 bases, V lost 0 bases, and 4 bases had no gene match. This CDR3 has 16 residues.

The V call is TRBV29-1, the J call TRBJ2-3; 7 bases agree with TRBD2. From germline, CDR1 is SQVTM and CDR2 ANQGSEA. This CDR3 comprises 13 residues. Trimming at V came to 0 bases and at J to 14 bases, leaving 11 bases not matched to a gene. The CDR3 sequence: CSVEDRGEGLSYF. The CDR3 DNA sequence: TGCAGCGTTGAAGATCGAGGGGAGGGCCTATCGTATTTT.

Here the CDR3 DNA reads TGTGCCAGCAGTTCCCAGAGCTATAGGGGCTATGGCTACACCTTC. Residues: CASSSQSYRGYGYTF. The V call is TRBV6-5, the J call TRBJ1-2; D perhaps matches TRBD1 (5 bases). The germline CDR1 and CDR2 sequences are MNHEY and SVGAGI. This CDR3 contains 15 residues. V was trimmed by 4 bases and J by 4 bases, leaving 16 bases between them.

This clone was recorded only once. The chain couples TRBV4-3 to TRBJ2-7, with 9 bases matching TRBD2. With V trimmed by 3 bases and J by 2 bases, 2 bases remained unmatched. The length of the CDR3 is 14 residues. The germline V gene encodes CDR1 LGHNA and CDR2 YSLEER. The CDR3, as DNA: TGCGCCAGCAGCCAGGCGGGAGGGCCCTACGAGCAGTACTTC. Protein product: CASSQAGGPYEQYF.

The chain is built from TRBV18 and TRBJ1-2; TRBD1 aligns across 9 bases. The V and J ends lost 2 bases and 3 bases, in that order; junction bases with no gene match: 4. The CDR3 is made up of 15 amino acids. CDR1 and CDR2 (germline): KGHSH, LQKENI. This CDR3 reads CASSPVGQGYYGYTF. The CDR3 DNA is TGTGCCAGCTCACCAGTAGGACAGGGGTACTATGGCTACACCTTC.

J is TRBJ2-5 and V is TRBV7-2; TRBD2 might be the D (6 bases). The CDR3 totals 20 residues. Germline-derived CDR1 and CDR2 are SGHTA and FQGNSA. V lost 0 bases and J 6 bases, leaving 29 bases between the germline ends. The CDR3 nucleotides read TGTGCCAGCAGCTTAGCCCCCCGGGGATATAGCGGTCCCACCGGAAAGACCCAGTACTTC. Its protein product is CASSLAPRGYSGPTGKTQYF.

The table lists this clone with a count of one. The gene calls are TRBV21-1 and TRBJ1-3; the table gives TRBD1 as D, unverified against the DNA. TRBV21-1 is designated a pseudogene. The CDR3 loop spans 12 amino acids. DNA of the CDR3: TGTGCCAGCAGTCAGGGGGGAAACACCATATATTTT. Protein: CASSQGGNTIYF.

The genes are TRBV21-1 and TRBJ2-7; the table's TRBD2 call for D was not verified on the DNA. TRBV21-1 is marked as a pseudogene. The CDR3 has 15 amino acids. The DNA of the CDR3 is TGTGCCAGCAGCAAAGAAGGCGGTTGTTTCTACGAGCAGTACTTC. It translates to CASSKEGGCFYEQYF.

The genes are TRBV28 and TRBJ1-4; perhaps TRBD1 as D (6 bases). Germline values: CDR1 MDHEN, CDR2 SYDVKM. This CDR3 region has 16 residues. Trimming left V 5 bases short and J 0 bases short, with 13 bases between. CDR3 sequence: CASSRWDTATNEKLFF. The CDR3 coding sequence is TGTGCCAGCAGTCGATGGGACACCGCAACTAATGAAAAACTGTTTTTT.

Only a few counts were recorded for this clone. V usage is TRBV6-5 and J usage is TRBJ1-2; 9 nucleotides match TRBD1. The CDR3 is made up of 15 amino acids. The junction had 5 bases not matched to a gene; V was cut back by 2 bases and J by 4 bases. Germline V gene lookup returns CDR1 MNHEY and CDR2 SVGAGI. The CDR3 is CASSYLGTGSYGYTF. CDR3 nucleotides: TGTGCCAGCAGTTACCTAGGGACAGGGTCCTATGGCTACACCTTC.